Here is one TCR beta chain with its context. Its antigen is currently unknown. Trimming removed 7 bases from V and 0 bases from J, with 25 bases in between. Germline V gene sequence: CDR1 SQVTM, CDR2 ANQGSEA. This CDR3 spans 18 amino acids. This sample is part of a study of OX40 agonist ivuxolimab in advanced cancers. Study-level information: Patients were infused with ivuxolimab every 2 weeks at 0.01 to 10 mg/kg. Therapy given before enrollment (anti-PD-1, anti-PD-L1 or anti-CTLA-4) was allowed, and approximately 40% had some.

Study results and limitations: Both CD4+ and CD8+ T cell populations in blood had undergone clonal expansion by week 6 at 0.1 to 3.0 mg/kg.

Exclusion applied to patients with autoimmune disease history or systemic immunosuppression. Here immunoSEQ multiplex PCR was the method, and the copy in TCRdb shows in-frame clones only, minus some. Of roughly 100,000 clones listed, approximately 90% are singletons. Specimen: CD4+ or CD8+ T cells sorted from blood, collected in a trial of the OX40 agonist ivuxolimab. The origin of this receptor is an adult with an advanced solid tumor such as melanoma, head and neck, liver or kidney cancer. The chain has TRBV29-1 and TRBJ2-1, with D unclear. CDR3: CSGAPYLLHPSSYNEQFF. In DNA, the CDR3 is TGCAGCGGGGCTCCATACTTACTACACCCGAGCTCCTACAATGAGCAGTTCTTC.